These 11 T cell receptor beta chains were sequenced from one sample in a study of T-cell memory formation after mild COVID-19. MiXCR was run by TCRdb on the 5' RACE reads, yielding one entry per CDR3 protein. This table holds 560,000 or so distinct CDR3 sequences, 15% to 20% found once. Input material: PBMCs or a T cell subset sorted from them (not recorded which). Source of these receptors: an adult woman who had mild COVID-19 (a few samples of this study predate the infection). Cell type and time point are not known.

This clonotype was detected many times. CDR3: CATSDGSANIQYF. The CDR3 nucleotides are TGTGCCACCAGTGATGGTTCGGCAAACATTCAGTACTTC. The gene calls are TRBV24-1 and TRBJ2-4; unclear D gene. CDR3 size: 13 residues. Germline-derived CDR1 and CDR2 are KGHDR and SFDVKD. Trimming pared 3 bases from V and 6 bases from J, leaving 8 bases between.

The chain has TRBV7-3 and TRBJ2-1, with 14 bases aligning to TRBD2. The CDR3 covers 14 residues. Germline values: CDR1 SGHTA, CDR2 FQGTGA. J was trimmed by 9 bases and V by 5 bases; bases with no gene match: 3. CDR3 nucleotides: TGTGCCAGCAGCCCAGGGACTAGCGGGAGTGAGCAGTTCTTC. It is translated as CASSPGTSGSEQFF.

This chain connects TRBV5-1 to TRBJ2-5, with D unresolved. Germline V gives CDR1 SGHRS, CDR2 YFSETQ. CDR3 length: 13 residues. Between the trimmed V and J ends, which lost 4 bases and 5 bases, there was a span of 12 bases. In nucleotides, the CDR3 is TGCGCCAGCAGCACCGCTCATCAGGAGACCCAGTACTTC. This codes for CASSTAHQETQYF.

The V gene is TRBV12-3 or TRBV12-4, the J gene TRBJ2-5, with D perhaps TRBD1 or TRBD2 (6 bases each). The CDR3 has 14 residues. V dropped 3 bases and J dropped 5 bases, with 13 bases sitting between them. This CDR3 reads CASSFPGAIETQYF. CDR3 bases: TGTGCCAGCAGTTTTCCGGGGGCGATCGAGACCCAGTACTTC.

The chain uses TRBV4-1 and TRBJ2-7; TRBD2 matches 10 bases. The CDR3 extends over 17 amino acids. Germline V gene data show CDR1 as MGHRA and CDR2 as YSYEKL. The V gene end was trimmed by 0 bases and the J gene end by 7 bases; junction bases not matched to a gene: 12. CDR3 region: CASSQDGVAGGAREQYF. The CDR3 DNA reads as TGCGCCAGCAGCCAAGATGGGGTAGCGGGAGGAGCTAGGGAGCAGTACTTC.

This clonotype turned up a few times. J is TRBJ2-3 and V is TRBV7-9; 9 bases are shared with TRBD1. Per germline, CDR1 SEHNR and CDR2 FQNEAQ (reference sequence). The length of the CDR3 is 19 residues. Losses at the gene ends were 5 bases for V and 7 bases for J; bases not matched to a gene: 22. The CDR3 nucleotides read TGTGCCAGCAGCACACACGGACAGGGGTTGTCACAATTTTATTATACGCAGTATTTT. Amino acid sequence: CASSTHGQGLSQFYYTQYF.

There are a few counts of this clonotype. The chain is built from TRBV12-3 or TRBV12-4 and TRBJ1-1; D is undetermined. Trimming cost V 5 bases and J 5 bases, with 9 bases left between them. CDR3 length: 12 amino acids. DNA of the CDR3: TGTGCCAGCAGTCTACATTTAACTGAAGCTTTCTTT. Translating it yields CASSLHLTEAFF.

This chain joins TRBV7-3 and TRBJ2-3; tentatively, D is TRBD1 (6 bases). Germline V CDR1 and CDR2: SGHTA, FQGTGA. Trimming left V 3 bases short and J 2 bases short, with 15 bases between. The CDR3 runs to 16 residues. CDR3 sequence (DNA): TGTGCCAGCAGCTTGATCTGGGGGCCCGACACAGATACGCAGTATTTT. Encoded protein: CASSLIWGPDTDTQYF.

The chain links TRBV12-3 or TRBV12-4 to TRBJ2-7; D tentatively fits TRBD1 or TRBD2 (5 bases each). The CDR3 length is 14 residues. Trimming cost V 9 bases and J 4 bases, with 19 bases left between them. The DNA for the CDR3 is TGTGCCAGGGACTTTACAGGCTTCTTTTACGAGCAGTACTTC. This encodes CARDFTGFFYEQYF.

This clonotype was found a few times. The chain uses TRBV7-2 and TRBJ1-2; TRBD1 might be the D (5 bases). CDR3 size: 17 residues. Germline assignment: CDR1 SGHTA and CDR2 FQGNSA. With 1 base removed from V and 2 bases from J, the gap between germline ends came to 17 bases. DNA for the CDR3: TGTGCCAGCAGCTTAGTTGGAGCGGGGGACGGAAACTATGGCTACACCTTC. This gives the protein CASSLVGAGDGNYGYTF.

The chain links TRBV4-3 to TRBJ2-7, with TRBD2 as a possible D gene (6 bases). This CDR3 comprises 15 residues. The V end lost 1 base, the J end lost 4 bases, and 14 bases lay between the germline ends. The germline gives CDR1 LGHNA, CDR2 YSLEER. CDR3 sequence: CASSQASGEWYEQYF. CDR3 in DNA: TGCGCCAGCAGCCAAGCGTCGGGAGAGTGGTACGAGCAGTACTTC.